What follows describes a single TCR beta chain. Its antigen is not identified. The junction differs from germline at one of its ends, possibly a read error. Germline V lookup: CDR1 SGHTA, CDR2 FQGNSA. This CDR3 spans 14 amino acids. The sample belongs to a study of CD8+CD57+ T cells in acquired aplastic anemia. Study information: The mean DNA yield obtained from sorted CD4+ and CD8+ cells came to roughly 3 ug. Findings and caveats of the study: About 30 CD8+ CDR3 sequences occurred in both the patients and the controls. Patients showed no significant difference from controls in CD8+ Simpson's diversity.

Profiles of TCR beta VDJ and CDR3 were generated from a genomic DNA template. Using its own MiXCR run on the reads, TCRdb lists one record per CDR3 protein. The data show 260,000 or so distinct CDR3 sequences, with approximately 80% seen just once and 40% to 55% held by the top ten. Before being chosen for sequencing, patients had shown CD8+CD57+ cell expansion by flow cytometry. The cohort consisted entirely of patients having severe acquired aplastic anemia. The V gene is TRBV7-2, the J gene TRBJ2-5; 8 positions match TRBD2. Sequences were obtained from sorted CD4+, CD8+, or CD8+CD57+ T cells (not recorded which) from PBMCs. The sequence came from a human donor with aplastic anemia. The CDR3 nucleotides read TGTGCCAGCGGCTTAGCGGGGTGTCCAGAGACCCAGTACTTC. Translated, it gives CASGLAGCPETQYF.